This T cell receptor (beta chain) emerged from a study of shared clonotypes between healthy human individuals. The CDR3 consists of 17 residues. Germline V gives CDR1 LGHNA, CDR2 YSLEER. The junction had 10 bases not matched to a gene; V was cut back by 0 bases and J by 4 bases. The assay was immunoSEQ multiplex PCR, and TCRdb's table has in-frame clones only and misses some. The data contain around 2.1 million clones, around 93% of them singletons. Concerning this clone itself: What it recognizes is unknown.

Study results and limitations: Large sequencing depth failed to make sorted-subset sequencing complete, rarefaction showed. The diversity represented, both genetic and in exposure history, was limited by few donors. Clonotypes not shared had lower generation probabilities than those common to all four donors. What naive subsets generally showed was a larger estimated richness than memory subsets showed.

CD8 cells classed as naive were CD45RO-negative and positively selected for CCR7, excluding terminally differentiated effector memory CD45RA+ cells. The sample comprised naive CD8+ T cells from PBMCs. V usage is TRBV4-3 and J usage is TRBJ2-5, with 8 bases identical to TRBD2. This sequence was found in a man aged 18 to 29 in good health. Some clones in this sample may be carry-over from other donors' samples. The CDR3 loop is CASSQDWSAGVGETQYF. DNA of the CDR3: TGCGCCAGCAGCCAAGATTGGTCAGCGGGAGTGGGAGAGACCCAGTACTTC.